This T cell receptor beta chain was documented in a study of cytomegalovirus exposure and HLA in healthy donors. Details on this clone: Its antigen is unidentified.

Notes on the study in general: Rare TCR sequences dominated, though some public TCRs recurred in many donors. Sequencing depth across donors, presence/absence analyses assumed, was roughly uniform. Previously analyzed data showed that most TCR beta V segments were productive at a frequency of about 87% or about 30%.

In nominal health when sampled, donors likely had unrecorded immune exposures nonetheless. Germline loops: CDR1 MNHNY, CDR2 SVGAGI (reference sequence). Trimming took 5 bases from V and 4 from J; bases not matched to a gene: 4. The CDR3 consists of 14 residues. The study ran its PCR with 60 Vbeta and 13 Jbeta primers. TCRdb keeps only in-frame clones here, not all; method: immunoSEQ multiplex PCR. The sample holds approximately 190,000 clones; around four fifths are singletons and the top ten take 1.7%. Sequencing was carried out using PBMCs. This clonotype originated in a man aged 35 to 55 in good health and CMV-seropositive. The chain employs TRBV6-6 and TRBJ2-2, with 7 bases lining up with TRBD1. The CDR3 DNA follows: TGTGCCAGCAGTAGAGACAGGGTCACCGGGGAGCTGTTTTTT. Its translation: CASSRDRVTGELFF.